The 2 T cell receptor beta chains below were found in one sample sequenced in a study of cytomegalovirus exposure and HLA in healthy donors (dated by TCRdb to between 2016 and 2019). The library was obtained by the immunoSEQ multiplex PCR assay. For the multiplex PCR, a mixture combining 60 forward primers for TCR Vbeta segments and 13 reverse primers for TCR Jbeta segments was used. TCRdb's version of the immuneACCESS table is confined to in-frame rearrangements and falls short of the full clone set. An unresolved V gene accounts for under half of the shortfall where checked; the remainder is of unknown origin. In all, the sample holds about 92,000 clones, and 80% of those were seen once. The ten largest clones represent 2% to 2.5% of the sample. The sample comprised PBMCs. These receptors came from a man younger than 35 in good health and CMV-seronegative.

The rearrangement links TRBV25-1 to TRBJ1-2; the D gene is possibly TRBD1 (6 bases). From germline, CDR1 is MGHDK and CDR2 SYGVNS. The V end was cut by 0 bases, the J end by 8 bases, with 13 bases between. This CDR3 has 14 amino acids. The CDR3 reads CASSEYGGRGGYTF. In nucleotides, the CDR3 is TGTGCCAGCAGTGAATACGGGGGGCGTGGAGGCTACACCTTC.

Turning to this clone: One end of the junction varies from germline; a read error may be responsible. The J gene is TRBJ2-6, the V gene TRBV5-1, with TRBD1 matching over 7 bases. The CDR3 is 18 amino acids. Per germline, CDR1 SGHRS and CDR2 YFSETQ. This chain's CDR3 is CASHPTGILLMGANLLTF. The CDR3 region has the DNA TGCGCCAGTCACCCGACAGGGATCCTACTTATGGGGGCCAACCTCCTGACTTTC.